In this sample, the clone carrying this TCR beta chain turned up a few times. The sample belongs to a study of response to subunit inactivated influenza vaccine. TCRdb fed the RT-PCR reads into MiXCR, producing one record per CDR3 protein. This sample carries 650,000 to 800,000 distinct CDR3 sequences, around 18% of them seen once, and the ten largest clones take about a tenth. Germline-derived CDR1 and CDR2 are LNHDA and SQIVND (reference sequence). The CDR3 extends over 15 amino acids. V was cut by 3 bases and J by 3 bases, with 13 bases left in between. Specimen: PBMCs from blood, collected roughly 5 days after vaccination. This receptor was taken from a man aged 50-59 years who received an inactivated influenza vaccine. The chain recombines TRBV19 with TRBJ2-3, with a weak D call TRBD1 (6 bases). The CDR3 region has the DNA TGTGCCAGTAGTATCCAACAGGGTTTTACAGATACGCAGTATTTT. As protein: CASSIQQGFTDTQYF.